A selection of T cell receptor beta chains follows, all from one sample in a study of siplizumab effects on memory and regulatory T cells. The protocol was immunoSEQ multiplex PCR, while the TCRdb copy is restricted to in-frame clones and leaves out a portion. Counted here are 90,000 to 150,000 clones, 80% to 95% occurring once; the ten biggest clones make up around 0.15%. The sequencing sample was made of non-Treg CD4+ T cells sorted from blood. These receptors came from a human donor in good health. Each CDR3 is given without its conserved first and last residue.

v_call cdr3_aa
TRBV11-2 ASSLSRQPSQETQY
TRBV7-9 ASTNEGALYGYT
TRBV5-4 ASSLPGKRGGTDTQY
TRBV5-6 ASSLWAAGDTQY
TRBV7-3 ASSQGRSTDTQY
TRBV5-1 ASSLPVHTGTGELF
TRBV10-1 ASSRAGAHSQY
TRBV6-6 ASTVRTGVSETQY
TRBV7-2 ASSLDRVYEQY
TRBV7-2 ASSSLAGGPYEQY
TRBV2 ASSDRTGREKLF
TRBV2 ASPGRIGGDTEAF
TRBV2 ATRRGTSGGAAQETQY
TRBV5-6 ASSPWDRGGLQPQH
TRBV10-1 ASSDGSSETQY
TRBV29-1 SVGDRGPANYGYT
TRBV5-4 ASSSTGAATQY
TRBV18 ASSPPGANVLT
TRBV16 ASSPQVAGPQH
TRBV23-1 ASSPLGGFEDTQY
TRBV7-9 ASSFWTENTEAF
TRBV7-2 ASSLVWLAGGPPDTQY
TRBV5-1 ASSFSQGNTIY
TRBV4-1 ASSQRGLADGYT
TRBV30 AWSGDDGPSTDTQY
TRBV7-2 ASSLVGSSNQPQH
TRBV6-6 ASYDSGGPTDTQY
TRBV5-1 ASSLGLGGPYGYT
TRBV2 ASSEALAGQEYGYT
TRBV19 ASSIQGARGETQY
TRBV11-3 ASSLGKLRGTQY
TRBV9 ASSVNPTSVTGSPLH
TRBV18 ASSPGTGVQPQH
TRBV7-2 ASSWDRATDTQY
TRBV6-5 ASSRSGTSDYEQY
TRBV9 ASSVVSGGTEAF
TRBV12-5 ASGLVLTTGQLRSDTQY
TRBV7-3 ASSRGGNGYT
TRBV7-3 ASSAGMWDTQY
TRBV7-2 ASRSRGAARETQY
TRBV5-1 ASSLVSGTEAF
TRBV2 ASSLGQGADTQY
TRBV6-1 ASRGTYEQY
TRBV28 ASSLQGGYRNTIY
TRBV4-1 ASSQRTSGGQETQY
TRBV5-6 ASSLIDGGRGYT
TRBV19 ASSKQGNLDQPQH
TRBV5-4 ASSLLASGEF
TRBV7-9 ASSLWAYRGDEKLF
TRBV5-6 ASSLEGTDKNIQY
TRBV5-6 ASSALGGSTEAF